The 20 T cell receptor beta chains listed next were all sequenced from one sample in a study of blood T cell repertoires in COVID-19. Assay: immunoSEQ multiplex PCR; the TCRdb copy retains only in-frame clones and omits some. The table lists 100,000 to 150,000 clones, approximately 83% of them singletons. Specimen: peripheral blood. The receptor source for this set is a man of 80 years or more with active or convalescent COVID-19.

V usage is TRBV24-1 and J usage is TRBJ2-7; 11 nucleotides align to TRBD2. Trimming removed 2 bases from V and 4 bases from J; junction bases left unmatched: 6. CDR1 and CDR2 from the germline V gene are KGHDR and SFDVKD. The CDR3 totals 16 residues. As DNA, the CDR3 is TGTGCCACCAGTGATTCGACTAGCGGGAATCTTTACGAGCAGTACTTC. Translation gives CATSDSTSGNLYEQYF.

The chain uses TRBV24-1 and TRBJ2-2; D gene unclear. CDR3 size: 13 residues. Trimming removed 8 bases at V and 5 bases at J, with 11 bases between. Germline CDR1 is KGHDR and CDR2 is SFDVKD. CDR3 sequence: CATKHVETGELFF. CDR3 sequence (DNA): TGTGCCACCAAACATGTGGAGACCGGGGAGCTGTTTTTT.

The rearrangement uses TRBV7-7 and TRBJ2-5; 10 bases line up with TRBD2. Unmatched junction bases numbered 0, after V lost 2 bases and J lost 0 bases. Germline CDR1 is SSHAT and CDR2 is FNYEAQ (reference sequence). The CDR3 is 15 residues long. In nucleotides, the CDR3 is TGTGCCAGCAGCTTACTAGCGGGGGACCAAGAGACCCAGTACTTC. It specifies CASSLLAGDQETQYF.

This clone was seen a handful of times. The chain's CDR3 is CASSRSGTSPYGYTF. The CDR3 bases are TGTGCCAGCAGTAGATCCGGGACTTCCCCATATGGCTACACCTTC. The gene calls are TRBV28 and TRBJ1-2; D is perhaps TRBD1 (5 bases). The germline V gene has CDR1 MDHEN and CDR2 SYDVKM. The CDR3 is made up of 15 amino acids. Trimming removed 5 bases at V and 5 bases at J, with 18 bases between.

The genes are TRBV5-1 and TRBJ2-5, with D unclear. Per germline, CDR1 SGHRS and CDR2 YFSETQ. The CDR3 covers 16 residues. V gave up 2 bases and J gave up 0 bases, with 14 bases separating them. This CDR3 is CASSFIDTSYQETQYF. CDR3 DNA: TGCGCCAGCAGCTTCATAGATACTTCGTACCAAGAGACCCAGTACTTC.

The chain couples TRBV5-1 to TRBJ1-5; 7 bases match TRBD1. The CDR3 is made up of 15 amino acids. The V and J ends lost 0 bases and 3 bases, in that order; junction bases with no gene match: 3. Per germline, CDR1 SGHRS and CDR2 YFSETQ. The CDR3 region is CASSLGDSLNQPQHF. DNA of the CDR3: TGCGCCAGCAGCTTGGGGGACAGCCTCAATCAGCCCCAGCATTTT.

This chain links TRBV4-3 with TRBJ2-5; 7 nucleotides match TRBD2. J gave up 2 bases and V 0 bases, and 6 bases lay outside the gene matches. From germline, CDR1 is LGHNA and CDR2 YSLEER. CDR3 length equals 16 residues. The CDR3, as DNA: TGCGCCAGCAGCCAAGATCTGTCCGGGGGGCAAGAGACCCAGTACTTC. It codes for CASSQDLSGGQETQYF.

This chain connects TRBV3-1 (or the pseudogene TRBV3-2) to TRBJ1-4; TRBD1 matches at 7 bases. V lost 5 bases and J lost 4; bases outside the gene matches: 10. The CDR3 loop spans 16 amino acids. Germline V gives CDR1 LGHDT, CDR2 YNNKEL (reference sequence). The CDR3 nucleotides are TGTGCCAGCAGCGCGGAGGGACAGACCCTTAATGAAAAACTGTTTTTT. It translates to CASSAEGQTLNEKLFF.

V and J are TRBV7-2 and TRBJ2-5; 7 bases agree with TRBD2. Per germline, CDR1 SGHTA and CDR2 FQGNSA. Trimming took 5 bases from V and 1 from J; bases not matched to a gene: 7. CDR3 length: 15 amino acids. CDR3 amino acids: CASSGAGEAQETQYF. As DNA, the CDR3 is TGTGCCAGCAGCGGGGCGGGGGAGGCCCAAGAGACCCAGTACTTC.

This clone was seen just once. The V and J genes are TRBV6-5 and TRBJ2-1, with TRBD2 identical over 9 bases. With 2 bases clipped from V and 12 bases from J, the junction kept 2 bases outside the gene matches. Germline CDR1 is MNHEY and CDR2 is SVGAGI. The CDR3 has 12 residues. DNA of the CDR3: TGTGCCAGCAGTTACGAGGGACTAGCGCAGTTCTTC. Translation: CASSYEGLAQFF.

The J gene is TRBJ1-2, the V gene TRBV7-2; D unresolved. Germline CDR1 reads SGHTA; CDR2 reads FQGNSA. This CDR3 spans 14 amino acids. V dropped 0 bases and J dropped 5 bases, with 10 bases sitting between them. This CDR3 is CASSLAGELYGYTF. CDR3 coding DNA: TGTGCCAGCAGCTTAGCCGGAGAGCTATATGGCTACACCTTC.

V and J are TRBV6-2 or TRBV6-3 and TRBJ2-3; 10 nucleotides match TRBD2. Looked up from germline, CDR1 is MNHEY and CDR2 is SVGEGT. V was clipped by 5 bases and J by 2 bases; unmatched bases: 4. The length of the CDR3 is 15 residues. CDR3 DNA: TGTGCCAGCAGTCTAAGCGGGAGGGCCACAGATACGCAGTATTTT. Translating it yields CASSLSGRATDTQYF.

The genes are TRBV19 and TRBJ2-2; weak D call: TRBD2 (5 bases). The V and J ends lost 7 bases and 0 bases respectively, with 9 bases between them. Per the germline V gene, CDR1 is LNHDA and CDR2 is SQIVND (reference sequence). This CDR3 has 14 residues. CDR3 bases: TGTGCCAGTACTACGGGGACGAACACCGGGGAGCTGTTTTTT. It specifies CASTTGTNTGELFF.

The V gene is TRBV7-2, the J gene TRBJ1-1, with D tentatively TRBD1 (5 bases). The CDR3 loop spans 14 amino acids. The germline V and J ends were trimmed by 5 bases and 1 base, with 11 bases remaining between them. The V gene's germline CDR1 is SGHTA and CDR2 FQGNSA. This CDR3 reads CASSPDRWNTEAFF. CDR3 coding DNA: TGTGCCAGCAGCCCCGACAGATGGAACACTGAAGCTTTCTTT. Based on the CDR3 plus reference TRBV7-2 and TRBJ1-1, the full variable domain is GAGVSQSPSNKVTEKGKDVELRCDPISGHTALYWYRQSLGQGLEFLIYFQGNSAPDKSGLPSDRFSAERTGGSVSTLTIQRTQQEDSAVYLCASSPDRWNTEAFFGQGTRLTVV.

The rearrangement uses TRBV18 and TRBJ2-7, with D uncertain. The CDR3 totals 14 residues. The germline gives CDR1 KGHSH, CDR2 LQKENI. The V end lost 1 base, the J end lost 1 base, and 8 bases lay between the germline ends. CDR3 DNA: TGTGCCAGCTCACCACGGGCAGGTTCCTACGAGCAGTACTTC. Translated, it gives CASSPRAGSYEQYF.

The CDR3 bases are TGTGCCAGCAGCTCCCGAACTAGCGTCCCCGGGGAGCTGTTTTTT. Translating gives CASSSRTSVPGELFF. This chain connects TRBV7-8 to TRBJ2-2; 7 bases are a match to TRBD2. The CDR3 is 15 amino acids. Germline V lookup: CDR1 SGHVS, CDR2 FQNEAQ. Trimming cost V 4 bases and J 6 bases; bases outside gene matches: 8.

J is TRBJ1-2 and V is TRBV20-1; maybe TRBD1 (5 bases). The V gene's germline CDR1 is DFQATT and CDR2 SNEGSKA (reference sequence). Trimming removed 6 bases from V and 4 bases from J, with 9 bases in between. The CDR3 extends over 11 amino acids. CDR3 in amino acids: CSATQGYGYTF. The CDR3 region has the DNA TGCAGTGCCACTCAGGGCTATGGCTACACCTTC.

This clone was observed once. The chain links TRBV18 to TRBJ2-3; 14 positions agree with TRBD2. Germline assignment: CDR1 KGHSH and CDR2 LQKENI. This CDR3 has 16 residues. J gave up 1 base and V 5 bases, and 2 bases lay outside the gene matches. The CDR3 loop is CASSSGLAGGTDTQYF. CDR3 nucleotides: TGTGCCAGCTCATCGGGACTAGCGGGAGGCACAGATACGCAGTATTTT.

V and J are TRBV12-2 and TRBJ1-1. TRBV12-2 is labeled a pseudogene. This CDR3 spans 15 amino acids. Written as DNA, the CDR3 is TGTGCAAGAGCGGAGAGGCGGAGAAGTAACACTGAAGCTTTCTTT. Protein product: CARAERRRSNTEAFF.

The genes are TRBV7-8 and TRBJ1-6, with a tentative D call TRBD1 (5 bases). The CDR3 extends over 17 amino acids. CDR1 is SGHVS, CDR2 FQNEAQ, per germline. The V gene lost 4 bases and the J gene lost 4 bases, with 17 bases spanning the gap. DNA for the CDR3: TGTGCCAGCAGCTATAGACAGTCTGAGATGTATAATTCACCCCTCCACTTT. It codes for CASSYRQSEMYNSPLHF. The full variable domain, rest sourced from reference TRBV7-8 and TRBJ1-6, is GAGVSQSPRYKVAKRGQDVALRCDPISGHVSLFWYQQALGQGPEFLTYFQNEAQLDKSGLPSDRFFAERPEGSVSTLKIQRTQQEDSAVYLCASSYRQSEMYNSPLHFGNGTRLTVT.